Each of the 15 T cell receptor beta chains below was sequenced from the same sample in a study of cytomegalovirus exposure and HLA in healthy donors. The PCR employed 60 Vbeta primers together with 13 Jbeta primers. Data came from immunoSEQ multiplex PCR; TCRdb stores just in-frame clones and leaves some out. The sample records about 180,000 clones, around 80% being singletons. Source material: PBMCs. The receptor set was obtained from a woman aged 55-70 years in good health and CMV-seropositive.

The rearrangement joins TRBV5-4 to TRBJ2-7; a possible D gene is TRBD2 (6 bases). Germline values: CDR1 SGHNT, CDR2 YYREEE (reference sequence). The CDR3 consists of 12 residues. V was cut by 5 bases and J by 3 bases, with 9 bases left in between. The CDR3 loop reads CASSRRDYEQYF. DNA for the CDR3: TGTGCCAGCAGTAGGAGGGACTACGAGCAGTACTTC.

A note on this clone: Other DNA sequences from this sample encode an identical CDR3 as well. The V gene is TRBV7-2, the J gene TRBJ2-7; TRBD2 agrees at 10 bases. Germline CDR1 reads SGHTA; CDR2 reads FQGNSA. The ends lost 5 bases at V and 4 bases at J; junction bases unmatched: 5. The CDR3 loop spans 14 amino acids. CDR3 in amino acids: CASSQRGGPYEQYF. CDR3 DNA sequence: TGTGCCAGCAGCCAGCGGGGGGGGCCGTACGAGCAGTACTTC.

V and J are TRBV23-1 and TRBJ2-2; 9 bases align to TRBD1. TRBV23-1 is treated as an ORF (open reading frame) with a function not yet certain. J gave up 5 bases and V 3 bases, and 10 bases lay outside the gene matches. CDR3 size: 17 residues. The CDR3, as DNA: TGCGCCAGCAGTCATTCCGACAGGGGGGAATTTACCGGGGAGCTGTTTTTT. It codes for CASSHSDRGEFTGELFF.

The gene calls are TRBV28 and TRBJ1-1, with TRBD1 matching 8 bases. The V and J ends lost 4 bases and 0 bases, in that order; junction bases with no gene match: 4. The germline V gene has CDR1 MDHEN and CDR2 SYDVKM. The CDR3 totals 15 residues. The CDR3 coding sequence is TGTGCCAGCAGTTATCCGGGACAGGTGAACACTGAAGCTTTCTTT. Translation: CASSYPGQVNTEAFF.

The chain has TRBV28 and TRBJ2-5, with 11 bases identical to TRBD2. This CDR3 has 16 residues. Germline CDR1 reads MDHEN; CDR2 reads SYDVKM. V shed 6 bases and J 5 bases; nucleotides not matched to a gene: 11. In nucleotides, the CDR3 is TGTGCCAGCAGAGATCAACTAGCGGGAGTCGGGGAGACCCAGTACTTC. Translating gives CASRDQLAGVGETQYF. Using reference TRBV28 and TRBJ2-5 for the parts outside the CDR3, the full variable domain is DVKVTQSSRYLVKRTGEKVFLECVQDMDHENMFWYRQDPGLGLRLIYFSYDVKMKEKGDIPEGYSVSREKKERFSLILESASTNQTSMYLCASRDQLAGVGETQYFGPGTRLLVL.

This sequence joins TRBV6-5 and TRBJ2-5; 9 bases align to TRBD1. Judging by the DNA end, TRBJ2-7 fits better; the J call may be wrong. CDR1 MNHEY and CDR2 SVGAGI come from the germline V gene. The CDR3 has 14 residues. The CDR3 nucleotides read TGTGCCAGCACTCCGGACAGGGGAACCTACGAGCAGTACTTC. It yields the protein CASTPDRGTYEQYF.

The chain couples TRBV11-3 to TRBJ2-7; D possibly corresponds to TRBD2 (6 bases). Germline V gene sequence: CDR1 SGHNT, CDR2 YENEEA. The CDR3 runs 13 residues. V was trimmed by 5 bases and J by 8 bases, leaving 16 bases between them. CDR3 nucleotides: TGTGCCAGCAGCCAGGGAGGAGAGGCCAAGCAGTACTTC. Its translation is CASSQGGEAKQYF.

CDR3 in DNA: TGTGCCAGCAGTTCCCCGACAGGGGGCTGGTATCAGCCCCAGCATTTT. This encodes CASSSPTGGWYQPQHF. The J gene is TRBJ1-5, the V gene TRBV28; TRBD1 aligns across 10 bases. CDR3 size: 16 residues. After removal of 4 bases from V and 5 bases from J, the junction contained 8 bases not matched to a gene. The V gene's germline CDR1 is MDHEN and CDR2 SYDVKM.

This clone was seen more than once but under ten times. This chain joins TRBV7-9 and TRBJ2-5, with TRBD1 matching 8 bases. The better agreement between TRBJ2-7 and the DNA end casts doubt on the J call. This CDR3 region has 16 residues. Germline CDR1 reads SEHNR; CDR2 reads FQNEAQ (reference sequence). CDR3 bases: TGTGCCAGCTCCCTTCTTCTCGGACAGGGAGCCCACGAGCAGTACTTC. This translates into CASSLLLGQGAHEQYF.

The rearrangement links TRBV21-1 to TRBJ2-2; no DNA check was done on the table's D call, TRBD1. TRBV21-1 is a pseudogene locus. The CDR3 loop spans 19 amino acids. The CDR3 protein is CASSKIAPGRLIRDRELFF. The CDR3 DNA reads TGTGCCAGCAGCAAAATAGCCCCCGGTCGACTCATCCGGGACAGGGAGCTGTTTTTT.

V and J are TRBV9 and TRBJ2-3; possibly TRBD2 for D (5 bases). Looked up from germline, CDR1 is SGDLS and CDR2 is YYNGEE. V was trimmed by 1 base and J by 1 base, leaving 10 bases between them. The CDR3 totals 15 residues. This chain's CDR3 is CASSVRGQRTDTQYF. The CDR3 DNA reads as TGTGCCAGCAGCGTACGGGGTCAGCGCACAGATACGCAGTATTTT. The variable domain in full, completed from reference TRBV9 and TRBJ2-3, reads DSGVTQTPKHLITATGQRVTLRCSPRSGDLSVYWYQQSLDQGLQFLIQYYNGEERAKGNILERFSAQQFPDLHSELNLSSLELGDSALYFCASSVRGQRTDTQYFGPGTRLTVL.

The CDR3 protein is CASSFGQGFEKLFF. The CDR3 nucleotides read TGTGCCAGCAGTTTTGGACAGGGTTTTGAAAAACTGTTTTTT. The J gene is TRBJ1-4, the V gene TRBV28; 8 nucleotides align to TRBD1. V dropped 3 bases and J dropped 7; count of bases not matched to a gene: 4. In germline, CDR1 is MDHEN, CDR2 SYDVKM. The CDR3 contains 14 residues. The variable domain in full, completed from reference TRBV28 and TRBJ1-4, reads DVKVTQSSRYLVKRTGEKVFLECVQDMDHENMFWYRQDPGLGLRLIYFSYDVKMKEKGDIPEGYSVSREKKERFSLILESASTNQTSMYLCASSFGQGFEKLFFGSGTQLSVL.

Here the CDR3 DNA reads TGTGCCAGCACCGGAAAACTAGCAACCCCCCAACTCGTCTACACCGGGGAGCTGTTTTTT. Protein sequence: CASTGKLATPQLVYTGELFF. The J gene is TRBJ2-2, the V gene TRBV7-6; D is perhaps TRBD2 (6 bases). Per the germline V gene, CDR1 is SGHVS and CDR2 is FNYEAQ. This CDR3 is built from 20 residues. Trimming took off 7 bases at V and 3 bases at J, with 30 bases between the two ends.

This clone was observed a single time. The chain couples TRBV9 to TRBJ2-7, with 7 bases that match TRBD2. This CDR3 contains 17 residues. Germline V gene sequence: CDR1 SGDLS, CDR2 YYNGEE. Trimming at V came to 0 bases and at J to 2 bases, leaving 11 bases not matched to a gene. This chain's CDR3 is CASSVGVTSYGTYEQYF. Written as DNA, the CDR3 is TGTGCCAGCAGCGTAGGGGTGACTAGCTATGGGACCTACGAGCAGTACTTC. Full variable domain (missing parts from reference TRBV9 and TRBJ2-7): DSGVTQTPKHLITATGQRVTLRCSPRSGDLSVYWYQQSLDQGLQFLIQYYNGEERAKGNILERFSAQQFPDLHSELNLSSLELGDSALYFCASSVGVTSYGTYEQYFGPGTRLTVT.

J is TRBJ2-3 and V is TRBV7-2; D is possibly TRBD2 (6 bases). V was trimmed by 5 bases and J by 6 bases, leaving 12 bases between them. Germline CDR1 is SGHTA and CDR2 is FQGNSA. This CDR3 is 13 amino acids long. CDR3: CASSTSLADTQYF. The DNA for the CDR3 is TGTGCCAGCAGCACATCGCTAGCGGATACGCAGTATTTT.